This T cell receptor (beta chain) is drawn from a study of blood T cell repertoires in COVID-19. As for the study in general: Collection of acute and convalescent COVID-19 samples took place in the United States, Italy and Spain. PBMCs, B-cell-depleted T cells, or T cells provided the cDNA or gDNA that made up the material.

The ends were cut back, 0 bases at V and 4 bases at J, with 10 bases in the middle. Germline-derived CDR1 and CDR2 are SGDLS and YYNGEE. The CDR3 is made up of 14 amino acids. Original handling: Researchers report that nucleated cell counts were estimated from reference gene primer amplification. Profiling relied on immunoSEQ multiplex PCR, and the TCRdb table lists in-frame clones only, not all of them. Clone size and the V and J calls come from that table; the DNA yielded D and trimming. The data contain some 220,000 clones, approximately 85% of them singletons. In Seattle, patients joined the study during active infection and were tracked longitudinally. Turning to this clone: Different DNA sequences within this sample yield the same CDR3.

Sequencing input: peripheral blood. This receptor was obtained from a woman between 70 and 85 years old with COVID-19, enrolled during active disease. This chain uses TRBV9 with TRBJ1-1; D is perhaps TRBD1 (5 bases). CDR3: CASSVGGGGTEAFF. DNA for the CDR3: TGTGCCAGCAGCGTAGGGGGCGGCGGCACTGAAGCTTTCTTT. The entire variable domain, with the rest obtained from reference TRBV9 and TRBJ1-1, is as follows: DSGVTQTPKHLITATGQRVTLRCSPRSGDLSVYWYQQSLDQGLQFLIQYYNGEERAKGNILERFSAQQFPDLHSELNLSSLELGDSALYFCASSVGGGGTEAFFGQGTRLTVV.